The clone carrying this TCR beta chain has only a few counts. The antigen remains unidentified. TCRdb reprocessed the RT-PCR reads with MiXCR, giving one entry per CDR3 protein. The sample lists 300,000 to 350,000 distinct CDR3 sequences, 21% occurring once. The sample comes from a study of response to subunit inactivated influenza vaccine. The CDR3 runs 13 residues. V was clipped by 3 bases and J by 4 bases, with 10 bases between them. Germline values: CDR1 SGHRS, CDR2 YFSETQ. General study points: Authors suggested seasonal influenza vaccinations each recruit few new T cells.

This clonotype was obtained from a man between 50 and 75 years old who received an inactivated influenza vaccine. J is TRBJ1-1 and V is TRBV5-1; D not resolved. This sample comprised PBMCs from blood, obtained 21 months after vaccination. DNA of the CDR3: TGCGCCAGCAGCTCTCACACGGGCACTGAAGCTTTCTTT. As protein: CASSSHTGTEAFF.